These 7 T cell receptor beta chains were sequenced from one sample in a study of a mutant IDH1 vaccine in newly diagnosed glioma. Time point denoted: week 47, end of study. Vaccine doses each comprised 300 ug of mutant IDH1 20-mer peptide, with topical imiquimod. Sequencing used immunoSEQ multiplex PCR; TCRdb keeps in-frame clones, though not all of them. The repertoire holds about 50,000 clones, over 70% seen once, with less than 6.5% in the top ten. Their target antigens are unknown. This material consisted of PBMCs, taken from a glioma patient whose treatment included an IDH1 peptide vaccine. These receptors came from a man aged 45-60 years with glioma.

The genes are TRBV5-5 and TRBJ2-2; 7 bases agree with TRBD1. The CDR3 totals 16 residues. CDR1 and CDR2 from the germline V gene are SGHKS and YYEKEE (reference sequence). The J segment lost 3 bases and the V segment lost 4 bases, leaving 9 bases of the junction unmatched. CDR3 protein: CASSPGQYLDTGELFF. The CDR3 DNA follows: TGTGCCAGCAGCCCGGGACAGTATCTTGACACCGGGGAGCTGTTTTTT.

This clone appeared a few times. The chain carries TRBV11-3 and TRBJ2-2, with unresolved D. The CDR3 has 11 amino acids. The germline V gene has CDR1 SGHNT and CDR2 YENEEA. V was clipped by 4 bases and J by 5 bases, with 2 bases between them. Here the CDR3 reads CASSSTGELFF. CDR3 coding DNA: TGTGCCAGCAGCTCTACCGGGGAGCTGTTTTTT.

This clone was counted a few times. The chain employs TRBV4-1 and TRBJ1-4, with a tentative D call TRBD1 (5 bases). The CDR3 runs to 14 residues. Germline V CDR1 and CDR2: MGHRA, YSYEKL. Trimming pared 0 bases from V and 8 bases from J, leaving 10 bases between. The DNA for the CDR3 is TGCGCCAGCAGCCAAGATCAGGGAGGAGAAAAACTGTTTTTT. Translation gives CASSQDQGGEKLFF.

This clone was observed a single time. The chain is built from TRBV28 and TRBJ1-2; D not resolved. V was trimmed by 10 bases and J by 4 bases, leaving 10 bases between them. The CDR3 runs to 11 residues. The germline CDR1 and CDR2 sequences are MDHEN and SYDVKM. The CDR3 here is CAIRLVYGYTF. The CDR3 coding sequence is TGTGCCATCAGGCTCGTCTATGGCTACACCTTC.

The chain recombines TRBV30 with TRBJ2-5, with TRBD2 identical over 12 bases. This CDR3 has 17 residues. V lost 0 bases to trimming and J lost 4 bases; unmatched junction nucleotides: 9. CDR1 is GTSNPN and CDR2 is SVGIG in the germline V gene (reference sequence). The CDR3 sequence: CAWSVQTGLAGRETQYF. The CDR3, as DNA: TGTGCCTGGAGTGTGCAAACGGGACTAGCGGGCCGAGAGACCCAGTACTTC.

The rearrangement joins TRBV5-1 to TRBJ2-2; D gene unclear. There are 15 residues in the CDR3. Trimming took 5 bases from V and 0 from J, leaving 11 bases between them. The germline CDR1 and CDR2 sequences are SGHRS and YFSETQ. The CDR3 sequence: CASSLEVSNTGELFF. The CDR3 DNA follows: TGCGCCAGCAGTCTTGAGGTCTCGAACACCGGGGAGCTGTTTTTT.

This rearrangement joins TRBV19 to TRBJ1-5; the D is unclear. The CDR3 is made up of 12 amino acids. V lost 7 bases and J 4 bases, leaving 8 bases between the germline ends. Germline CDR1 and CDR2: LNHDA and SQIVND (reference sequence). CDR3: CASTGGNQPQHF. The CDR3 DNA sequence: TGTGCCAGTACCGGAGGTAATCAGCCCCAGCATTTT.